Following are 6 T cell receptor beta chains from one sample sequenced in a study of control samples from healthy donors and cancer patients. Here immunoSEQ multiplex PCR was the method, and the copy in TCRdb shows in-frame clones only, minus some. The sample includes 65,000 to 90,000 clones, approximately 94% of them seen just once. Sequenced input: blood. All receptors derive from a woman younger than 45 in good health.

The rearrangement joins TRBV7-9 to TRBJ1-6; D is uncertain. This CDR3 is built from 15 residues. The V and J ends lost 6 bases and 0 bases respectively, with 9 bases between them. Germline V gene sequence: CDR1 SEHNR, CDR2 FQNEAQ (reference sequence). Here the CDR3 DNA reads TGTGCCAGCAGTTCGACGGGCTCCTATAATTCACCCCTCCACTTT. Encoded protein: CASSSTGSYNSPLHF. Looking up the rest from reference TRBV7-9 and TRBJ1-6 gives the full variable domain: DTGVSQNPRHKITKRGQNVTFRCDPISEHNRLYWYRQTLGQGPEFLTYFQNEAQLEKSRLLSDRFSAERPKGSFSTLEIQRTEQGDSAMYLCASSSTGSYNSPLHFGNGTRLTVT.

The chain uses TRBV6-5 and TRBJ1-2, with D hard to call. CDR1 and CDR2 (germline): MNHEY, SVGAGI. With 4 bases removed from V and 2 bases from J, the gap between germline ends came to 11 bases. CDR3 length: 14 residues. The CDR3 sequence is CASSSNLRNYGYTF. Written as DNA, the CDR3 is TGTGCCAGCAGTTCCAATCTGAGGAACTATGGCTACACCTTC.

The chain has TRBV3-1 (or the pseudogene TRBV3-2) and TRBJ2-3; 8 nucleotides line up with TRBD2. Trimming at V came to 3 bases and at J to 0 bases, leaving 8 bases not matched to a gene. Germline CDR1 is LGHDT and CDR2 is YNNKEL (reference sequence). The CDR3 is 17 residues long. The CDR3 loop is CASSHQGLAPSTDTQYF. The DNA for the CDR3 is TGTGCCAGCAGCCACCAAGGACTAGCTCCAAGCACAGATACGCAGTATTTT.

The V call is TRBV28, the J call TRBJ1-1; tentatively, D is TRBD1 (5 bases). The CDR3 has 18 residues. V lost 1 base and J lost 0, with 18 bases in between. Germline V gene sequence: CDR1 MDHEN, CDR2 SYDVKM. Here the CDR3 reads CASSLFRTGGRMNTEAFF. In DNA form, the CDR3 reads TGTGCCAGCAGTTTATTTCGGACGGGGGGGAGGATGAACACTGAAGCTTTCTTT.

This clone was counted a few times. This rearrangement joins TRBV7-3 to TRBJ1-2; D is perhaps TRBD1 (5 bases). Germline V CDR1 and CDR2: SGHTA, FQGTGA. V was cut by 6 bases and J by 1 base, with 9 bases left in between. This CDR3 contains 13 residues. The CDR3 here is CASSLTDNYGYTF. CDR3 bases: TGTGCCAGCAGTCTGACAGATAACTATGGCTACACCTTC.

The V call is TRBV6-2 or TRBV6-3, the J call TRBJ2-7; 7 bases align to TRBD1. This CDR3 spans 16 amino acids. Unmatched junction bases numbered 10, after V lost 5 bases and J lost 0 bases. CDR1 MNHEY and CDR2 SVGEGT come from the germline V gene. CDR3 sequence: CASSGTRGRYSYEQYF. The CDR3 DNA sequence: TGTGCCAGCAGTGGTACGAGGGGGCGGTACTCCTACGAGCAGTACTTC.